Listed below are T cell receptor beta chains from one sample, sequenced in a study of CD8+CD57+ T cells in acquired aplastic anemia. MiXCR was run by TCRdb on the reads, yielding one entry per CDR3 protein. The sample lists 150,000 to 200,000 distinct CDR3 sequences, around half occurring once. What was sequenced was sorted CD4+, CD8+, or CD8+CD57+ T cells (not recorded which) from PBMCs. The receptors shown here come from a human donor with aplastic anemia. The conserved cysteine and the conserved F or W are not part of the CDR3 here. Fields, in order: J gene, D gene, V gene, CDR3 protein. The D gene is left open where the match is weak.

J: TRBJ2-7
D: TRBD1
V: TRBV7-3
CDR3: ASSVGQGLYEQY

J: TRBJ2-6
D: .
V: TRBV6-4
CDR3: ASSDVTSGANVLT

J: TRBJ2-2
D: .
V: TRBV10-3
CDR3: AIRPLASGDTGELF

J: TRBJ2-3
D: .
V: TRBV29-1
CDR3: SVAAGTDTQY

J: TRBJ2-3
D: .
V: TRBV7-3
CDR3: ANSLGPASSTDTQY

J: TRBJ2-1
D: .
V: TRBV25-1
CDR3: ASGDNEQF

J: TRBJ1-1
D: TRBD1
V: TRBV10-3
CDR3: ATTPGRGQGTEAF

J: TRBJ1-2
D: TRBD1
V: TRBV7-2
CDR3: ASSYRTGTGEGYT

J: TRBJ1-2
D: .
V: TRBV9
CDR3: ASSPPGTDYGYT

J: TRBJ1-5
D: .
V: TRBV7-2
CDR3: ASSLGPQGSGQPQH

J: TRBJ1-2
D: .
V: TRBV2
CDR3: ASSVDGYT

J: TRBJ1-2
D: .
V: TRBV20-1
CDR3: SAMDNYGYT

J: TRBJ1-6
D: .
V: TRBV12-3/TRBV12-4
CDR3: ASISTRNNSPLH

J: TRBJ2-1
D: .
V: TRBV7-2
CDR3: ASSGGEQF

J: TRBJ2-5
D: .
V: TRBV6-1
CDR3: ASSPERFEREETQY

J: TRBJ2-1
D: .
V: TRBV2
CDR3: ASRVPNEQF

J: TRBJ1-1
D: .
V: TRBV4-2
CDR3: ASSQAGVRAEAF

J: TRBJ2-1
D: TRBD2
V: TRBV20-1
CDR3: SAELAAPYNEQF

J: TRBJ2-3
D: TRBD2
V: TRBV15
CDR3: ATSRLTSGREDTQY

J: TRBJ2-7
D: .
V: TRBV18
CDR3: ASSPPAGSPYEQY

J: TRBJ2-1
D: .
V: TRBV12-5
CDR3: ASGLVVSVPGNYNEQL

J: TRBJ2-7
D: .
V: TRBV20-1
CDR3: SASAPSSYEQY

J: TRBJ2-5
D: .
V: TRBV6-2/TRBV6-3
CDR3: ASSYSGTAAIPLQETQY

J: TRBJ1-2
D: .
V: TRBV12-5
CDR3: ASGLSFVWGYT

J: TRBJ1-2
D: TRBD1
V: TRBV20-1
CDR3: SASMTGEYGYT

J: TRBJ2-7
D: TRBD2
V: TRBV9
CDR3: ASSVGDSGSLGEQY

J: TRBJ2-7
D: .
V: TRBV7-2
CDR3: ASSLDYSYEQY

J: TRBJ2-2
D: .
V: TRBV29-1
CDR3: SVQGNTGELF

J: TRBJ2-2
D: .
V: TRBV15
CDR3: ATRISQGTGELF

J: TRBJ1-1
D: .
V: TRBV6-1
CDR3: ASISGEAF

J: TRBJ2-7
D: TRBD2
V: TRBV7-2
CDR3: ASSLPPGGAYEQY

J: TRBJ2-7
D: .
V: TRBV3-1
CDR3: ASSQEVGIGEQY

J: TRBJ2-7
D: TRBD1
V: TRBV19
CDR3: ASTAGTGSYEQY

J: TRBJ2-7
D: TRBD1
V: TRBV20-1
CDR3: SARDLKGQGMYEQY

J: TRBJ1-4
D: .
V: TRBV10-1
CDR3: ASSEKRNEKLF

J: TRBJ1-2
D: TRBD1
V: TRBV12-3/TRBV12-4
CDR3: ASSSPPMDRVDYGYT

J: TRBJ1-4
D: .
V: TRBV6-1
CDR3: ASSDRGRVVATNEKLF

J: TRBJ2-7
D: .
V: TRBV10-2
CDR3: ASSELSGVTAYEQY

J: TRBJ2-1
D: TRBD2
V: TRBV5-6
CDR3: ASSLGLAGEYNEQF

J: TRBJ1-2
D: .
V: TRBV19
CDR3: ASSPLNYGYT

J: TRBJ2-6
D: .
V: TRBV20-1
CDR3: SARGVDTADTEA

J: TRBJ1-5
D: .
V: TRBV7-2
CDR3: ASSLEYGLPNRPQH

J: TRBJ1-5
D: .
V: TRBV29-1
CDR3: SVRTGTSNQPQH

J: TRBJ2-7
D: TRBD1
V: TRBV5-1
CDR3: ASSPLGTGNYEQY

J: TRBJ2-1
D: .
V: TRBV27
CDR3: ASSLGHLPREQF

J: TRBJ1-1
D: .
V: TRBV19
CDR3: ASSLKGPEAF

J: TRBJ2-7
D: TRBD1
V: TRBV15
CDR3: ATSRSGGVDNEQY

J: TRBJ1-1
D: .
V: TRBV9
CDR3: ASSVDDTAGNTEAF

J: TRBJ1-1
D: .
V: TRBV7-6
CDR3: ASSLGRREAF

J: TRBJ2-1
D: .
V: TRBV3-1
CDR3: ASSQSYRSEQF

J: TRBJ2-7
D: TRBD1
V: TRBV2
CDR3: ASRHPGQGAYEQY